The T cell receptor beta chain described here comes from a study of cytomegalovirus exposure and HLA in healthy donors. Some clones are missing from TCRdb's copy, which holds only in-frame ones; the method was immunoSEQ multiplex PCR. The data hold approximately 64,000 clones, with around 89% observed a single time. Separate from the roughly 670-subject first cohort, the roughly 120-subject validation cohort was the one that the donors belonged to. Concerning this clone itself: Its antigen is still unknown.

Study observations and caveats: Associated with cytomegalovirus, according to the listing, were around 170 TCR beta chains. Later, an analysis found that TCR clusters from the first cohort tended to co-occur in the 90 to 150 validation repertoires.

The CDR3 totals 16 residues. The ends lost 10 bases at V and 3 bases at J; junction bases unmatched: 12. Germline loops: CDR1 LNHDA, CDR2 SQIVND (reference sequence). The chain is built from TRBV19 and TRBJ1-6, with 7 nucleotides matching TRBD1. Sequencing was performed on PBMCs. The TCR was taken from a woman aged 18-29 years in good health and CMV-seronegative. The CDR3 loop reads CATRGTAQVYNSPLHF. In DNA form, the CDR3 reads TGTGCCACCCGCGGGACAGCCCAGGTCTATAATTCACCCCTCCACTTT.